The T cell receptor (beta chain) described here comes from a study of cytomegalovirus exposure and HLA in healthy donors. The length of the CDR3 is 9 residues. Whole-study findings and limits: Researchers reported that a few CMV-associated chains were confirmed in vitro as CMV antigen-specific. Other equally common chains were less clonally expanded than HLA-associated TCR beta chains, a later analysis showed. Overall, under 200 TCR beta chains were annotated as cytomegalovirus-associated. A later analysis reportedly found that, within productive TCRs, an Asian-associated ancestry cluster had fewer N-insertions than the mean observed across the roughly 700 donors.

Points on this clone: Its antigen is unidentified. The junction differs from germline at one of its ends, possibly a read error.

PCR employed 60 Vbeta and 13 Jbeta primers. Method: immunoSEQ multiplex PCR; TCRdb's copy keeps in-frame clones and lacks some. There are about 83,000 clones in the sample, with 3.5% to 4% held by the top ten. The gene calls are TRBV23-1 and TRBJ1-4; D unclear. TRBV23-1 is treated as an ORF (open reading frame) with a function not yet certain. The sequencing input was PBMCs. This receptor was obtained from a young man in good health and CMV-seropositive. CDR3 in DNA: TGCGCCAGCAGTGAGGTAAACTCTTTT. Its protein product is CASSEVNSF.